Detailed here is one TCR beta chain. The CDR3 contains 18 residues. The record originates from a study of blood T cell repertoires in COVID-19. Here immunoSEQ multiplex PCR was the method, and the copy in TCRdb shows in-frame clones only, minus some. The sample shows 66,000 or so clones, around 77% of them seen only once. The TCR originated in a human donor in a cohort sampled during active COVID-19. The chain uses TRBV21-1 and TRBJ2-7; TRBD1, the table's D call, lacks a check against the DNA. TRBV21-1 is marked as a pseudogene. Sample: peripheral blood. The CDR3 here is CAIPRTGGVIRFHYEQYF. CDR3 sequence (DNA): TGTGCCATCCCCCGCACAGGGGGAGTTATAAGGTTCCACTACGAGCAGTACTTC.